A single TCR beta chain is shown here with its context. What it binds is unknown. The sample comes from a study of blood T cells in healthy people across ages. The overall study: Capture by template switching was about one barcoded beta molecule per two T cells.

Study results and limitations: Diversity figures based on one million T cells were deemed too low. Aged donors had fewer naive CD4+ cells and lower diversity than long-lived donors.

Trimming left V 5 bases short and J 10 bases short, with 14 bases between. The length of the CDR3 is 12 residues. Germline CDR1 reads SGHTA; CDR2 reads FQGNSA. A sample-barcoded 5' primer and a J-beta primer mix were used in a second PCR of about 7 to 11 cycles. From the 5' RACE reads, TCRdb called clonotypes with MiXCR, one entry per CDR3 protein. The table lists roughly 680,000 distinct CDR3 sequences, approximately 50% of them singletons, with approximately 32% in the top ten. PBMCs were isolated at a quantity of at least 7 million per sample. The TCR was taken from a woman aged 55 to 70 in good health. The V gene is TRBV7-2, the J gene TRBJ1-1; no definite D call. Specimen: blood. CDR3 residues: CASSPRDLPAFF. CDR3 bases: TGTGCCAGCAGCCCCCGCGACCTCCCAGCTTTCTTT.